These 13 T cell receptor beta chains share one sample of origin, sequenced in a study of identical twins. A single record per CDR3 protein comes from TCRdb applying MiXCR to the 5' RACE reads. Altogether 650,000 to 800,000 distinct CDR3 sequences are present, 8.5% to 9.5% being singletons, with the ten largest covering approximately 0.89%. These data were also filed under a second study, of yellow fever vaccine responses in identical twins.

What was sequenced was PBMCs. These receptors all come from a woman between 18 and 29 years old in good health.

The genes are TRBV15 and TRBJ2-7; D may be TRBD2 (6 bases). Trimming shortened V by 3 bases and J by 0 bases, and 9 bases separated the two germline ends. CDR1 and CDR2 from the germline V gene are LNHNV and YYDKDF (reference sequence). This CDR3 spans 14 amino acids. The CDR3 loop is CATSSGGSSYEQYF. The CDR3 DNA follows: TGTGCCACCAGCAGCGGGGGAAGCTCCTACGAGCAGTACTTC.

This clonotype was counted between two and nine times. The rearrangement links TRBV10-3 to TRBJ2-7; possibly TRBD2 for D (5 bases). Germline V gene lookup returns CDR1 ENHRY and CDR2 SYGVKD. This CDR3 has 13 amino acids. V lost 6 bases to trimming and J lost 0 bases, with 9 bases between them. The CDR3 DNA follows: TGTGCCATCAGGATGGACTCCTCCTACGAGCAGTACTTC. This codes for CAIRMDSSYEQYF.

Ten or more counts support this clonotype. The rearrangement joins TRBV2 to TRBJ2-7; possibly TRBD2 for D (6 bases). The germline V gene encodes CDR1 SNHLY and CDR2 FYNNEI. This CDR3 region has 14 residues. Trimming shortened V by 4 bases and J by 6 bases, and 16 bases separated the two germline ends. CDR3 region: CASSGTGVVSEQYF. The CDR3 nucleotides are TGTGCCAGCAGTGGAACGGGAGTTGTTTCCGAGCAGTACTTC.

This clonotype came up many times. The chain carries TRBV20-1 and TRBJ1-5; a weak D match, TRBD1 (6 bases). With 5 bases removed from V and 0 bases from J, the gap between germline ends came to 14 bases. Germline loops: CDR1 DFQATT, CDR2 SNEGSKA (reference sequence). The CDR3 spans 15 residues. The DNA for the CDR3 is TGCAGTGCTGCCTGGACAGCATATAGCAATCAGCCCCAGCATTTT. Its protein product is CSAAWTAYSNQPQHF.

The CDR3 sequence is CASSIGGGQGTYEQYF. In DNA, the CDR3 is TGTGCCAGTAGTATCGGAGGCGGACAGGGGACCTACGAGCAGTACTTC. This chain joins TRBV19 and TRBJ2-7, with TRBD1 identical over 9 bases. This CDR3 spans 16 amino acids. The V gene's germline CDR1 is LNHDA and CDR2 SQIVND (reference sequence). With V trimmed by 3 bases and J by 2 bases, 8 bases remained unmatched.

This clonotype showed up many times. The chain recombines TRBV12-3 or TRBV12-4 with TRBJ1-2; possible D gene TRBD1, 5 bases. V dropped 5 bases and J dropped 3 bases, with 13 bases sitting between them. The CDR3 has 14 residues. CDR3 protein: CASSPGGRHYGYTF. CDR3 DNA sequence: TGTGCCAGCAGTCCTGGGGGGAGACACTATGGCTACACCTTC.

This clonotype was detected ten times or more. V usage is TRBV5-6 and J usage is TRBJ2-3; TRBD2 is a possible D gene (6 bases). V lost 1 base and J lost 0, with 9 bases in between. The germline V gene encodes CDR1 SGHDT and CDR2 YYEEEE. The CDR3 has 15 residues. CDR3: CASSLSAGSTDTQYF. The CDR3 coding sequence is TGTGCCAGCAGCTTGAGCGCGGGGAGCACAGATACGCAGTATTTT.

This rearrangement joins TRBV5-1 to TRBJ2-1; D is perhaps TRBD2 (5 bases). Germline loops: CDR1 SGHRS, CDR2 YFSETQ. The CDR3 extends over 15 amino acids. Trimming shortened V by 3 bases and J by 6 bases, and 16 bases separated the two germline ends. CDR3 sequence reads: CASSSTDDGGNEQFF. The DNA of the CDR3 is TGCGCCAGCAGCTCGACGGACGACGGAGGCAATGAGCAGTTCTTC.

This clonotype has more than one count but fewer than ten. The chain carries TRBV12-3 or TRBV12-4 and TRBJ2-1; D is perhaps TRBD2 (6 bases). The length of the CDR3 is 14 residues. Trimming removed 5 bases from V and 8 bases from J, with 16 bases in between. The CDR3 nucleotides read TGTGCCAGCAGTCCGGGACTCGCGTCTGATGAGCAGTTCTTC. Amino acids: CASSPGLASDEQFF.

The chain is built from TRBV7-9 and TRBJ2-7; no definite D call. Germline loops: CDR1 SEHNR, CDR2 FQNEAQ (reference sequence). V gave up 2 bases and J gave up 5 bases, with 19 bases separating them. The CDR3 length is 16 residues. DNA of the CDR3: TGTGCCAGCAGCTTATGGTTTGAGTTCGGTGACCACGAGCAGTACTTC. This sequence encodes CASSLWFEFGDHEQYF.

The gene calls are TRBV12-3 or TRBV12-4 and TRBJ2-1; D unresolved. Trimming took 5 bases from V and 5 from J, leaving 13 bases between them. The CDR3 contains 14 residues. CDR3 in DNA: TGTGCCAGCAGTCCAGGATGGCTCAACAATGAGCAGTTCTTC. Translated, it gives CASSPGWLNNEQFF.

The J gene is TRBJ2-5, the V gene TRBV18, with 9 bases aligning to TRBD1. V dropped 6 bases and J dropped 0; count of bases not matched to a gene: 5. The CDR3 sequence is 15 residues long. Looked up from germline, CDR1 is KGHSH and CDR2 is LQKENI. The CDR3: CASSPRTGDQETQYF. The CDR3 nucleotides read TGTGCCAGCTCTCCAAGGACAGGGGACCAAGAGACCCAGTACTTC.

In its sample, this clonotype was seen a few times. This chain joins TRBV6-2 or TRBV6-3 and TRBJ2-2; 9 bases line up with TRBD1. Trimming at V came to 8 bases and at J to 5 bases, leaving 6 bases not matched to a gene. Germline V gene data show CDR1 as MNHEY and CDR2 as SVGEGT. The CDR3 length is 14 residues. CDR3 bases: TGTGCCAGCCGCCGGGACAGGGTTACCGGGGAGCTGTTTTTT. Amino acids: CASRRDRVTGELFF.